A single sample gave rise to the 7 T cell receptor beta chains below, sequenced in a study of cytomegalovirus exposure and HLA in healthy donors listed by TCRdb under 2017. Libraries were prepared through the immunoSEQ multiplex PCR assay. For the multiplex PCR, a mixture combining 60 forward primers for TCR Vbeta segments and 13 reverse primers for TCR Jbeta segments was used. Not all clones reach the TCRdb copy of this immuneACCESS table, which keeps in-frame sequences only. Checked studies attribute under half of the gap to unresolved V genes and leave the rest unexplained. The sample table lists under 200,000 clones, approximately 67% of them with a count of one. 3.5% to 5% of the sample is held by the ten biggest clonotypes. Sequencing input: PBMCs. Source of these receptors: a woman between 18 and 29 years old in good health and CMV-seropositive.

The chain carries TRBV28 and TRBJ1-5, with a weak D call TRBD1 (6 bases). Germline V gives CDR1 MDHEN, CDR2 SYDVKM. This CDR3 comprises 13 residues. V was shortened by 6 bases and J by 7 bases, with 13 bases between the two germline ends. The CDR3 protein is CASRPQGQQPQHF. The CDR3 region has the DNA TGTGCCAGCAGGCCACAGGGTCAGCAGCCCCAGCATTTT.

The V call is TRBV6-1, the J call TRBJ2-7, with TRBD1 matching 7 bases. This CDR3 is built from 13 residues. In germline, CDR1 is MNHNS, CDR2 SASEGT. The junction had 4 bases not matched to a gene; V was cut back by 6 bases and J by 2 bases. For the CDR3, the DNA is TGTGCCAGCAGGGGGACAGTTACCTACGAGCAGTACTTC. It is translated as CASRGTVTYEQYF.

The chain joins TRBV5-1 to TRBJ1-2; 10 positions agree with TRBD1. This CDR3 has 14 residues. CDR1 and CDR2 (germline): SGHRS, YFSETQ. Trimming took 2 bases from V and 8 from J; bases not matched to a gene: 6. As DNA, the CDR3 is TGCGCCAGCAGCTTCGGGACAGGGGTCTTAGGCTACACCTTC. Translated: CASSFGTGVLGYTF.

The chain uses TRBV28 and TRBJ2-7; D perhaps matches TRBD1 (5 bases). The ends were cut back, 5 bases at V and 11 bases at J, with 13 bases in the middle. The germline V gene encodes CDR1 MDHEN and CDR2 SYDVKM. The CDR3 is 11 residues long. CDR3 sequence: CASSKQAAEYF. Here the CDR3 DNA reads TGTGCCAGCAGTAAACAGGCTGCCGAGTACTTC.

CDR3 DNA sequence: TGTGCCCTTCCGGGACTAGAGAAAGAGACCCAGTACTTC. This encodes CALPGLEKETQYF. This sequence joins TRBV21-1 and TRBJ2-5; no check of the table's D call, TRBD2, against the DNA was made. TRBV21-1 is termed a pseudogene. This CDR3 has 13 amino acids.

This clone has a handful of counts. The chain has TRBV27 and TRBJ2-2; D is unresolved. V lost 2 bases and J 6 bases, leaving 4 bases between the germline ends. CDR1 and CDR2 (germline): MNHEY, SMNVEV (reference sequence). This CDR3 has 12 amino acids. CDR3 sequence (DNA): TGTGCCAGCAGTTTAGCGGCCGGGGAGCTGTTTTTT. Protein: CASSLAAGELFF.

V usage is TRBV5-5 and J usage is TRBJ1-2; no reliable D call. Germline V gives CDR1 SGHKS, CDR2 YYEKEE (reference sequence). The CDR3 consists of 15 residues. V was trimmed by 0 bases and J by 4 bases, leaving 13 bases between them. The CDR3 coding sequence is TGTGCCAGCAGCTTGGTAGACTCCAGCGCCTATGGCTACACCTTC. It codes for CASSLVDSSAYGYTF.